The TCR beta chain under discussion was sequenced for a study of blood T cell repertoires in COVID-19. About the study: The United States, Italy and Spain supplied acute and convalescent COVID-19 samples. T cells, B-cell-depleted T cells, or PBMCs supplied cDNA or gDNA.

V dropped 10 bases and J dropped 8 bases, with 14 bases sitting between them. Germline lookup yields CDR1 LNHDA and CDR2 SQIVND (reference sequence). The CDR3 extends over 12 amino acids. Per the authors' pipeline: Using reference gene primer amplification, nucleated cell counts were estimated. TCRdb's copy holds only in-frame clones and misses some; the assay was immunoSEQ multiplex PCR. From that table come the V and J calls and clone size; the DNA was used to work out D and trimming. This sample yields about 80,000 clones, of which nearly 90% are seen a single time; roughly 4.5% belongs to the top ten. This clone is a singleton in its sample.

The material sequenced was peripheral blood. This TCR derives from an elderly woman with active or convalescent COVID-19. The chain uses TRBV19 and TRBJ1-4; D is unclear. The DNA for the CDR3 is TGTGCCACTTCGAACCTGGGCGAAAAACTGTTTTTT. It specifies CATSNLGEKLFF.